This T cell receptor beta chain is drawn from a study of T-cell memory formation after mild COVID-19. Study context: Largely, TCR clusters stayed within a single donor.

TCRdb reprocessed the 5' RACE reads via MiXCR and lists one record per CDR3 protein. The sample holds 400,000 to 500,000 distinct CDR3 sequences; roughly 18% are singletons and the top ten take about 22%. There are 16 residues in the CDR3. The germline V gene encodes CDR1 SGHTA and CDR2 FQGNSA. V lost 5 bases and J lost 6; bases outside the gene matches: 10. General study points: Whether day 37 second-wave clones are SARS-CoV-2-specific was not confirmed. CD4/CD8 balance characterized clones contracting day 15 to 85, and CD4+ skew characterized later expanders.

This clonotype came up a few times. Its target is not known. J is TRBJ2-1 and V is TRBV7-2; TRBD1 matches at 10 bases. The sequence was obtained from a man aged 18 to 29 who had mild COVID-19 (a few samples of this study predate the infection). Cell type and time point are not known. The sequencing input was PBMCs or a T cell subset sorted from them (not recorded which). The CDR3 sequence: CASSPHLGQGVNEQFF. Written as DNA, the CDR3 is TGTGCCAGCAGCCCTCACCTTGGACAGGGGGTCAATGAGCAGTTCTTC.